This is a list of T cell receptor beta chains from one sample in a study of blood T cell repertoires in COVID-19. Method: immunoSEQ multiplex PCR; TCRdb's copy keeps in-frame clones and lacks some. The top ten hold around an eighth of the sample, which has 150,000 to 180,000 clones, 65% to 90% seen once. Source material: peripheral blood. The receptors were gathered from an older woman with COVID-19, enrolled during active disease. The conserved cysteine and the conserved F or W are not part of the CDR3 here. Each record gives: V gene, clone size, CDR3 protein. Clone size is not always given. Where it is, it says once, few, many or a class for expanded clones.

TRBV9	once	ASSVAGGITDLYGYT
TRBV14	.	ASSPQATQY
TRBV4-1	.	ASSPQSGTGASPLH
TRBV4-1	once	ASSQDLLQGAPSRNEQF
TRBV29-1	.	SVEGVLAAPGETQY
TRBV5-8	.	ASSLESAGSPLH
TRBV18	.	ASSPPQGWGNTEAF
TRBV4-2	.	ASSHIDLAGEETQY
TRBV10-3	.	AIKEVGLNTEAF
TRBV2	once	ASSPGGTGNTIY
TRBV6-1	.	ASSERDTYGYT
TRBV6-5	.	ASSYSTGVGNTEAF
TRBV19	.	ASSIRTSGLGTDTQY
TRBV6-5	many	ASSRTVMNTEAF
TRBV6-6	.	AGGVSTDTQY
TRBV11-1	.	ASSQPGLLHNEQF
TRBV5-1	.	ASSKGQGNSPLH
TRBV18	.	ASSGQGNQPQH
TRBV19	.	ASKSVDSYGGYT
TRBV7-8	.	ASSLSSLAGGVGKGEQF
TRBV10-2	.	ASQLTGSNQPQH
TRBV19	.	ASSEGQGAGNTIY
TRBV18	.	ASSPRQAANTEAF
TRBV7-8	.	ASSLSGGSGNTIY
TRBV5-1	once	ASSLEGQSYEQY
TRBV30	.	AWSAGYGYT
TRBV2	.	ATEGQLTEAF
TRBV6-5	once	ASSYGGPGNTGELF
TRBV19	.	ASTAHMGQGFGKTEAF
TRBV12-5	.	ASGLRQAGSGNTIY